This T cell receptor (beta chain) was sequenced in a study of T cell repertoires in cytomegalovirus infection. This clonotype was seen at least ten times. TCRdb processed the reads anew with MiXCR; each CDR3 protein has one entry. The sample has about 310,000 distinct CDR3 sequences, 17% seen once. The CDR3 loop spans 16 amino acids. Trimming took 3 bases from V and 6 from J; bases not matched to a gene: 10. Germline CDR1 is LGHDT and CDR2 is YNNKEL (reference sequence). This sequence joins TRBV3-1 and TRBJ2-1, with 8 bases aligning to TRBD2. The sequencing sample was made of PBMCs. The receptor comes from a human donor in good health (CMV status not recorded). Some clones in this sample may be carry-over from other donors' samples. The CDR3, as DNA: TGTGCCAGCAGCCACGAGAGCGGGGGCGGGCTCAATGAGCAGTTCTTC. As protein: CASSHESGGGLNEQFF.